The T cell receptor (beta chain) described here comes from a study of T cells in localized non-small cell lung cancer. Generated by immunoSEQ multiplex PCR, the TCRdb table keeps only in-frame clones and is missing some. This table holds 7,500 to 10,000 clones, about nine tenths found once. Whole-study findings and limits: In adjacent lung, a median about 50 of the top 100 tumor clones were found. Only one tumor region went through sequencing, so heterogeneity may still be there. Uninvolved adjacent lung showed peak T cell clonality, exceeding tumor.

About this clone: Its antigen is currently unknown.

This clonotype was obtained from a male donor at least 60 years old with stage III squamous cell lung carcinoma. The sample consisted of peripheral blood, taken before any cancer treatment.

The CDR3 spells CASSLVLQGYQETQYF. CDR3 coding DNA: TGTGCCAGCAGCTTGGTGTTACAGGGGTACCAAGAGACCCAGTACTTC. This sequence joins TRBV5-4 and TRBJ2-5; 7 bases match TRBD1. J was trimmed by 0 bases and V by 0 bases; bases with no gene match: 5. This CDR3 region has 16 residues. From germline, CDR1 is SGHNT and CDR2 YYREEE (reference sequence).